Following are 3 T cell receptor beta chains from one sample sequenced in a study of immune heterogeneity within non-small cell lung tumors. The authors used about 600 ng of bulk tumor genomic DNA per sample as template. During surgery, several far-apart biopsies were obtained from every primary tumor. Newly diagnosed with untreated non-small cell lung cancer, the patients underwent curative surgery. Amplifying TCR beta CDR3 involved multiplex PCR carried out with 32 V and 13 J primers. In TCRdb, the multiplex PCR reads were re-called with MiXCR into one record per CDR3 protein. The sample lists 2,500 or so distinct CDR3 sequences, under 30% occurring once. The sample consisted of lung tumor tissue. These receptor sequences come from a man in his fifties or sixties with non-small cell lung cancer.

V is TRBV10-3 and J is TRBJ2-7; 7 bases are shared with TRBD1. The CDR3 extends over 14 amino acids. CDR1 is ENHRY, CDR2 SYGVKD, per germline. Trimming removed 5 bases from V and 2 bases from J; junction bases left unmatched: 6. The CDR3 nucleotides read TGTGCCATCAGTTTAACAGGGGATGCCTACGAGCAGTACTTC. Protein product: CAISLTGDAYEQYF.

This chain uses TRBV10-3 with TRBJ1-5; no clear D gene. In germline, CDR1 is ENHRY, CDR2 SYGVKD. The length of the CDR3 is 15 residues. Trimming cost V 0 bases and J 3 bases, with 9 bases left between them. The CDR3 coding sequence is TGTGCCATCAGTGAGTCTCAGGACCTCAATCAGCCCCAGCATTTT. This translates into CAISESQDLNQPQHF.

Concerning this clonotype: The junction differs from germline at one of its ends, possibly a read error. The CDR3 here is CASWVLAGPGTGELFF. The CDR3 DNA reads TGTGCCAGCTGGGTACTAGCGGGCCCGGGCACCGGGGAGCTGTTTTTC. This chain uses TRBV2 with TRBJ2-2, with 9 bases lining up with TRBD2. CDR1 and CDR2 (germline): SNHLY, FYNNEI. There are 16 residues in the CDR3.